The 14 T cell receptor beta chains listed next were all sequenced from one sample in a study of blood T cell repertoires in COVID-19. Produced via immunoSEQ multiplex PCR; TCRdb's table is partial and in-frame only. The table lists a few hundred thousand clones, 70% to 90% of them singletons. Sequencing input: PBMCs or T cells enriched from blood (not recorded which). The source of these receptors is a man younger than 45 who had recovered from COVID-19.

This chain joins TRBV2 and TRBJ1-5, with D maybe TRBD1 (6 bases). V lost 4 bases to trimming and J lost 7 bases, with 14 bases between them. The germline V gene encodes CDR1 SNHLY and CDR2 FYNNEI. The CDR3 has 14 residues. CDR3 DNA sequence: TGTGCCAGCAGTGGGGAGGGGGGCGGACAGCCCCAGCATTTT. This encodes CASSGEGGGQPQHF.

The V gene is TRBV18, the J gene TRBJ1-2; 9 nucleotides match TRBD1. J was trimmed by 6 bases and V by 6 bases; bases with no gene match: 5. The CDR3 is made up of 13 amino acids. Germline V gives CDR1 KGHSH, CDR2 LQKENI. The CDR3 DNA is TGTGCCAGCTCGCCGACAGGGGGAAATGGCTACACCTTC. Translation: CASSPTGGNGYTF.

The rearrangement links TRBV7-6 to TRBJ1-2, with D possibly TRBD1 on 6 matching bases. Germline lookup yields CDR1 SGHVS and CDR2 FNYEAQ. V lost 1 base and J 4 bases, leaving 10 bases between the germline ends. The CDR3 is made up of 14 amino acids. CDR3: CASSLDAGAYGYTF. CDR3 coding DNA: TGTGCCAGCAGCTTAGATGCAGGGGCCTATGGCTACACCTTC. Using reference TRBV7-6 and TRBJ1-2 for the parts outside the CDR3, the full variable domain is GAGVSQSPRYKVTKRGQDVALRCDPISGHVSLYWYRQALGQGPEFLTYFNYEAQQDKSGLPNDRFSAERPEGSISTLTIQRTEQRDSAMYRCASSLDAGAYGYTFGSGTRLTVV.

The V gene is TRBV6-2 or TRBV6-3, the J gene TRBJ2-7; weak D call: TRBD1 (6 bases). V gave up 2 bases and J gave up 3 bases, with 17 bases separating them. The CDR3 spans 16 residues. In germline, CDR1 is MNHEY, CDR2 SVGEGT. The CDR3 DNA sequence: TGTGCCAGCAGTTACCGGCTTGGGGACACCGACTACGAGCAGTACTTC. This translates into CASSYRLGDTDYEQYF.

V is TRBV12-5 and J is TRBJ1-6; D call uncertain. The V and J ends lost 0 bases and 5 bases respectively, with 8 bases between them. Germline lookup yields CDR1 LGHNT and CDR2 FRNRAP. CDR3 length: 15 amino acids. The CDR3 region is CASGLVASDNSPLHF. Written as DNA, the CDR3 is TGTGCTAGTGGTTTGGTGGCAAGTGATAATTCACCCCTCCACTTT.

The V and J genes are TRBV5-1 and TRBJ1-3; 7 bases are a match to TRBD1. The CDR3 contains 16 residues. Germline CDR1 is SGHRS and CDR2 is YFSETQ. V shed 0 bases and J 3 bases; nucleotides not matched to a gene: 6. The CDR3 reads CASSLGTGYFGNTIYF. The CDR3 bases are TGCGCCAGCAGCTTGGGGACAGGTTACTTTGGAAACACCATATATTTT.

The chain recombines TRBV4-1 with TRBJ1-2, with 7 bases matching TRBD1. Germline lookup yields CDR1 MGHRA and CDR2 YSYEKL. V shed 1 base, J shed 3 bases, and the junction held 8 bases outside the gene matches. CDR3 length equals 16 residues. In DNA form, the CDR3 reads TGCGCCAGCAGCCAAGGGATTATTCAGGGGGACTATGGCTACACCTTC. This sequence encodes CASSQGIIQGDYGYTF.

The chain has TRBV4-3 and TRBJ2-3; 7 bases match TRBD2. V was clipped by 4 bases and J by 2 bases; unmatched bases: 12. Germline V CDR1 and CDR2: LGHNA, YSLEER. The CDR3 is 17 residues long. The CDR3 DNA is TGCGCCAGCAGCCGATCGGGGCAGCGGGGACTCACAGATACGCAGTATTTT. Protein sequence: CASSRSGQRGLTDTQYF.

This clone was detected only a few times. V is TRBV19 and J is TRBJ1-2, with TRBD1 identical over 12 bases. Germline lookup yields CDR1 LNHDA and CDR2 SQIVND (reference sequence). The CDR3 covers 20 residues. J gave up 2 bases and V 5 bases, and 18 bases lay outside the gene matches. In DNA form, the CDR3 reads TGTGCCAGTAGTGCCGGAGCGGCGGGACAGGGGGCTACATGGAACTATGGCTACACCTTC. Translating it yields CASSAGAAGQGATWNYGYTF.

The chain links TRBV10-3 to TRBJ1-3, with 7 nucleotides matching TRBD1. CDR3 length: 14 amino acids. V lost 6 bases and J lost 4; bases outside the gene matches: 6. Germline CDR1 is ENHRY and CDR2 is SYGVKD. CDR3 region: CAISDPGQGNTIYF. CDR3 bases: TGTGCCATCAGCGATCCGGGACAGGGAAACACCATATATTTT.

The chain links TRBV29-1 to TRBJ1-4; no definite D call. The V gene's germline CDR1 is SQVTM and CDR2 ANQGSEA. The CDR3 has 11 amino acids. The V end lost 7 bases, the J end lost 9 bases, and 12 bases lay between the germline ends. The CDR3 coding sequence is TGCAGCGCGATGGGCGCCCAAAAACTGTTTTTT. Translating it yields CSAMGAQKLFF.

The rearrangement uses TRBV27 and TRBJ1-2, with D possibly matching TRBD1 (6 bases). The ends were cut back, 5 bases at V and 6 bases at J, with 19 bases in the middle. Germline values: CDR1 MNHEY, CDR2 SMNVEV (reference sequence). There are 15 residues in the CDR3. The CDR3 protein is CASSIGYRVLDGYTF. The CDR3 DNA follows: TGTGCCAGCAGTATTGGCTACAGGGTTCTGGATGGCTACACCTTC.

V gene TRBV7-2 combines with J gene TRBJ1-5, with D uncertain. Germline V gives CDR1 SGHTA, CDR2 FQGNSA. V lost 5 bases, J lost 7 bases, and 12 bases lay in between. This CDR3 contains 13 residues. The CDR3 coding sequence is TGTGCCAGCAGCGCACGGAGCGTGCAGCCCCAGCATTTT. Translating gives CASSARSVQPQHF.

The V gene is TRBV7-2, the J gene TRBJ2-5; D is ambiguous. Trimming left V 1 base short and J 5 bases short, with 14 bases between. CDR1 SGHTA and CDR2 FQGNSA come from the germline V gene. This CDR3 is 15 amino acids long. The CDR3 loop is CASSLGGAGLETQYF. The CDR3, as DNA: TGTGCCAGCAGCTTAGGTGGAGCTGGCCTCGAGACCCAGTACTTC.